The entry that follows covers one T cell receptor beta chain sequence. The antigen is unknown. Positive CCR7 selection of CD45RO-negative cells yielded the naive CD8 cells, and terminally differentiated effector memory CD45RA+ cells were excluded. Profiling relied on immunoSEQ multiplex PCR, and the TCRdb table lists in-frame clones only, not all of them. The sample holds some 2.1 million clones, about 93% seen once. These data are taken from a study of shared clonotypes between healthy human individuals. The study, taken as a whole, reports: Memory subsets had estimated richness that was generally smaller than that of naive subsets.

Source material: naive CD8+ T cells from PBMCs. The sequence was collected from a man between 18 and 35 years old in good health. Some clones in this sample may be carry-over from other donors' samples.

CDR3 DNA: TGTGCCAGCAGCCAAGAAGAGGGACTAGGGATGAATGAGCAGTTCTTC. This gives the protein CASSQEEGLGMNEQFF. The rearrangement uses TRBV4-2 and TRBJ2-1; 8 bases match TRBD2. Losses at the gene ends were 0 bases for V and 7 bases for J; bases not matched to a gene: 8. The CDR3 totals 16 residues. Germline V lookup: CDR1 LGHNA, CDR2 YNFKEQ.